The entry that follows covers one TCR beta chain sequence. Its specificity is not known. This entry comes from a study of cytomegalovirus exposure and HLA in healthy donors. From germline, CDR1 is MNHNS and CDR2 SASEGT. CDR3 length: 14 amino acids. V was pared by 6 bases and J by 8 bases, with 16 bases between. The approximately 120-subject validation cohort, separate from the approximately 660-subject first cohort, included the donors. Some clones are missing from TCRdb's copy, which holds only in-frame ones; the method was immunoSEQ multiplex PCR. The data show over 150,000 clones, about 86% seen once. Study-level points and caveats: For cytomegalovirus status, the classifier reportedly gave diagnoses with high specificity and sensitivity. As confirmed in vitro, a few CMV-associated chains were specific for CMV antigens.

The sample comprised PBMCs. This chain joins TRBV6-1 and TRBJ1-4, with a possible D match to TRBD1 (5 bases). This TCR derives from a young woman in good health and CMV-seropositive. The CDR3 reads CASSPSPRQEKLFF. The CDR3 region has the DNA TGTGCCAGCAGCCCCAGTCCGAGACAGGAAAAACTGTTTTTT.